What follows describes a single T cell receptor (beta chain). Its antigen is undetermined. This sample is drawn from a study of cytomegalovirus exposure and HLA in healthy donors. Study results and limitations: Later, TCR association rates were found to vary by HLA locus, highest for DRB1 and lowest for HLA-C. Diagnosis of cytomegalovirus status made by the classifier reportedly showed high specificity and sensitivity.

13 Jbeta primers and 60 Vbeta primers were used for the PCR. Using immunoSEQ multiplex PCR, the repertoire was profiled, and TCRdb retains in-frame clones only, with some absent. The table includes over 75,000 clones, roughly 83% detected once. Germline V gives CDR1 KGHSY, CDR2 FQNENV. The CDR3 has 14 residues. J gave up 8 bases and V 1 base, and 2 bases lay outside the gene matches. The sequence was obtained from a woman aged 45 to 65 in good health and CMV-seronegative. What was sequenced was PBMCs. The V call is TRBV16, the J call TRBJ1-4; 9 positions match TRBD1. DNA for the CDR3: TGTGCCAGCAGCCAATTGGGGACAGGGGAAAAACTGTTTTTT. Translating it yields CASSQLGTGEKLFF.